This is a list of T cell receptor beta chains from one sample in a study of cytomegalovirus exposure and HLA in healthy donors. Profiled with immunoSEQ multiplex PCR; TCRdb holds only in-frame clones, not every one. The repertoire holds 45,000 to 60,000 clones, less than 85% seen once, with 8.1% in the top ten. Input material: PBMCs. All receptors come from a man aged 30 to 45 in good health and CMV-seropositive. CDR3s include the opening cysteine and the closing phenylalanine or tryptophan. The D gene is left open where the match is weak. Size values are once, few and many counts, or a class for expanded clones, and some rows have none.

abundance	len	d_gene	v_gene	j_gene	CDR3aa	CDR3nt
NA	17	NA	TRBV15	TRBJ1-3	CATSRDKGAVTGNTIYF	TGTGCCACCAGCAGAGATAAAGGCGCGGTGACTGGAAACACCATATATTTT
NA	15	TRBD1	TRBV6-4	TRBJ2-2	CASSDGTGNTGELFF	TGTGCCAGCAGTGACGGGACAGGGAACACCGGGGAGCTGTTTTTT
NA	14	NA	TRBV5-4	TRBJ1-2	CASSLGGGDYGYTF	TGTGCCAGCAGCTTGGGAGGAGGGGACTATGGCTACACCTTC
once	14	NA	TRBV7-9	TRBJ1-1	CASSLAGAGTEAFF	TGTGCCAGCAGCTTAGCAGGGGCAGGGACTGAAGCTTTCTTT
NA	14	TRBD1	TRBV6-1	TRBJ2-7	CASRSRDSSYEQHF	TGTGCCAGCAGGTCCCGGGACAGCTCCTACGAGCAGCACTTC
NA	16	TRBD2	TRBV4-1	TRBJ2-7	CASSQDPAGGGYEQYF	TGCGCCAGCAGCCAAGATCCAGCGGGGGGTGGATACGAGCAGTACTTC
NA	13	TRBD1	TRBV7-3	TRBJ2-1	CASSLTGNGEQFF	TGTGCCAGCAGCTTGACAGGGAATGGTGAGCAGTTCTTC
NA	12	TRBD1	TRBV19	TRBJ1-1	CASTWTGSEAFF	TGTGCCAGTACCTGGACAGGGTCTGAAGCTTTCTTT
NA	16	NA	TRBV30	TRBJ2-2	CALMVGSGLHTGELFF	TGTGCCTTAATGGTAGGGAGCGGGCTGCACACCGGGGAGCTGTTTTTT
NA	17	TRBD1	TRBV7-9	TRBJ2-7	CASSFGTGQSYSYEQYF	TGTGCCAGCAGCTTTGGAACGGGACAGAGTTACTCCTACGAGCAGTACTTC
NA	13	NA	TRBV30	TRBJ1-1	CAWGRGGNTEAFF	TGTGCCTGGGGCCGGGGAGGGAACACTGAAGCTTTCTTT
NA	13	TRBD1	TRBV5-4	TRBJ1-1	CASSLRTGIEAFF	TGTGCCAGCAGCTTGAGGACAGGCATTGAAGCTTTCTTT
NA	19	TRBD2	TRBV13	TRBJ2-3	CASSLGLAGVNPSTDTQYF	TGTGCCAGCAGCCTCGGACTAGCGGGGGTCAATCCTAGCACAGATACGCAGTATTTT
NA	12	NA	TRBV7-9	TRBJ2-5	CASSPGEAVQYF	TGTGCCAGCAGCCCGGGGGAGGCGGTTCAGTACTTC
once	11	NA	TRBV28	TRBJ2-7	CASSPRYEQYF	TGTGCCAGCAGTCCCCGGTACGAGCAGTACTTC
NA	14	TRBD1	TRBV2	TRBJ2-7	CASSERDRVYEQYF	TGTGCCAGCAGTGAACGGGACAGGGTTTACGAGCAGTACTTC
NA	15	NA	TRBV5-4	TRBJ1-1	CASSLVGAANTEAFF	TGTGCCAGCAGCTTGGTGGGAGCAGCTAACACTGAAGCTTTCTTT
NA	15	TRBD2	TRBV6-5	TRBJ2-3	CASSIAGGPTDTQYF	TGTGCCAGCAGTATAGCGGGGGGGCCCACAGATACGCAGTATTTT
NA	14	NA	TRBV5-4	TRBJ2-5	CASSFQGGRETQYF	TGTGCCAGCAGCTTTCAAGGGGGACGAGAGACCCAGTACTTC
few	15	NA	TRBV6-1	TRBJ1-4	CASSVGGVGHEKLFF	TGTGCCAGCAGTGTTGGAGGGGTCGGTCATGAAAAACTGTTTTTT
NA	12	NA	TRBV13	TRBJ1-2	CASSLSGDGYTF	TGTGCCAGCAGCTTAAGCGGAGATGGCTACACCTTC
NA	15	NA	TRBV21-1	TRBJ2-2	CASSRTELVTGELFF	TGTGCCAGCAGCCGTACAGAACTCGTAACTGGGGAGCTGTTTTTT
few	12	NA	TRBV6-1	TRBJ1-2	CASSERAYGYTF	TGTGCCAGCAGCGAGAGGGCCTATGGCTACACCTTC